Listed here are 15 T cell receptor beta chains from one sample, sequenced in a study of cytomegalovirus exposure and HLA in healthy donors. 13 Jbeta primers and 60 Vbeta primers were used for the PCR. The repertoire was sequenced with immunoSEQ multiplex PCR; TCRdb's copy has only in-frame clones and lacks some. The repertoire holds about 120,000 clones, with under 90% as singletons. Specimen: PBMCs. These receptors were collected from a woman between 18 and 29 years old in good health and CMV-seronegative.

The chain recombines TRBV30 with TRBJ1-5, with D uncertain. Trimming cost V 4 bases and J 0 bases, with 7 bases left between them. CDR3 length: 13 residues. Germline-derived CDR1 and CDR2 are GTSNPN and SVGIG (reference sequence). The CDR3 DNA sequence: TGTGCCTGGACAGACTCTAGCAATCAGCCCCAGCATTTT. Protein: CAWTDSSNQPQHF. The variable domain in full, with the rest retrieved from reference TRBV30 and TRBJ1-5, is SQTIHQWPATLVQPVGSPLSLECTVEGTSNPNLYWYRQAAGRGLQLLFYSVGIGQISSEVPQNLSASRPQDRQFILSSKKLLLSDSGFYLCAWTDSSNQPQHFGDGTRLSIL.

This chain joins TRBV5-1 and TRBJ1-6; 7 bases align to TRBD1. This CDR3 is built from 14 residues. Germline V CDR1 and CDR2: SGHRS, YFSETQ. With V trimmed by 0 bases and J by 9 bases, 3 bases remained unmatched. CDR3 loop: CASSLDRGSSPLHF. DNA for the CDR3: TGCGCCAGCAGCTTGGACAGGGGTAGTTCACCCCTCCACTTT. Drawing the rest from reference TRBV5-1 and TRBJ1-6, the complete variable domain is KAGVTQTPRYLIKTRGQQVTLSCSPISGHRSVSWYQQTPGQGLQFLFEYFSETQRNKGNFPGRFSGRQFSNSRSEMNVSTLELGDSALYLCASSLDRGSSPLHFGNGTRLTVT.

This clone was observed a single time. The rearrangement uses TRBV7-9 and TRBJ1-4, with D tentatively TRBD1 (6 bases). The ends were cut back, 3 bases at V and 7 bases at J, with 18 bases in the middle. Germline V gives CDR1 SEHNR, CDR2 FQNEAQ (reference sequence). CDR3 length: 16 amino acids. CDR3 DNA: TGTGCCAGCAGCTTGGGCGACCGGGACATTAGTGAAAAACTGTTTTTT. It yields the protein CASSLGDRDISEKLFF. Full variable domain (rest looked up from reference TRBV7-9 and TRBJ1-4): DTGVSQNPRHKITKRGQNVTFRCDPISEHNRLYWYRQTLGQGPEFLTYFQNEAQLEKSRLLSDRFSAERPKGSFSTLEIQRTEQGDSAMYLCASSLGDRDISEKLFFGSGTQLSVL.

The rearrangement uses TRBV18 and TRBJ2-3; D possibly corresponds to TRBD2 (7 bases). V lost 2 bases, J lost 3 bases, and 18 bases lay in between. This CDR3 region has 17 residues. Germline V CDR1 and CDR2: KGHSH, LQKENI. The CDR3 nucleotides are TGTGCCAGCTCACCAGCACCGGCGGGGGCTAGAACAGATACGCAGTATTTT. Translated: CASSPAPAGARTDTQYF.

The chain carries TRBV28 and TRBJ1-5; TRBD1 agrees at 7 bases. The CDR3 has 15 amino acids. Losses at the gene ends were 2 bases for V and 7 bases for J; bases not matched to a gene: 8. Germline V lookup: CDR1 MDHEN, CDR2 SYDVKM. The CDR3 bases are TGTGCCAGCAGTTTAAGCAGGGGGAAGTGGCAGCCCCAGCATTTT. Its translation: CASSLSRGKWQPQHF. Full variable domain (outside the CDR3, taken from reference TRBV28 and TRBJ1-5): DVKVTQSSRYLVKRTGEKVFLECVQDMDHENMFWYRQDPGLGLRLIYFSYDVKMKEKGDIPEGYSVSREKKERFSLILESASTNQTSMYLCASSLSRGKWQPQHFGDGTRLSIL.

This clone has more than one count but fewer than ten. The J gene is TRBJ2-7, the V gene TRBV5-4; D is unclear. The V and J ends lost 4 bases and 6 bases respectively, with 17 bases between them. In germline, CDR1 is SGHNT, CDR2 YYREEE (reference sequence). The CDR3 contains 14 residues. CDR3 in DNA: TGTGCCAGCAGCGGCCCAGGTTGGGCCGCCGAGCAGTACTTC. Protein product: CASSGPGWAAEQYF.

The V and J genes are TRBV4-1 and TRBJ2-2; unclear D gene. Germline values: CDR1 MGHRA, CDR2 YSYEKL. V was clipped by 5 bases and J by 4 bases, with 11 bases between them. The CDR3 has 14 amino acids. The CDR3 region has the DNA TGCGCCAGCAGCTCTGGTGAGCCCACCGGGGAGCTGTTTTTT. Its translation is CASSSGEPTGELFF.

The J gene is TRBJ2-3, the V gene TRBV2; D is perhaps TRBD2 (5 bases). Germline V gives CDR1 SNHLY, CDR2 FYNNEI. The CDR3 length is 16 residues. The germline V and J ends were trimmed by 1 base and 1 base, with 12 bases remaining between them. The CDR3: CASSEGRARGTDTQYF. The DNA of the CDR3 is TGTGCCAGCAGTGAAGGGCGGGCCCGCGGCACAGATACGCAGTATTTT.

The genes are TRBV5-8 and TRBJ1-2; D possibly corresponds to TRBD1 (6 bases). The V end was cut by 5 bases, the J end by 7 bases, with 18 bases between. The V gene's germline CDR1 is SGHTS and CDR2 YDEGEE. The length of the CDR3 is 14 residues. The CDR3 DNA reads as TGTGCCAGCAGACCCGGGACGGGGGGCTTTGGCTACACCTTC. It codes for CASRPGTGGFGYTF.

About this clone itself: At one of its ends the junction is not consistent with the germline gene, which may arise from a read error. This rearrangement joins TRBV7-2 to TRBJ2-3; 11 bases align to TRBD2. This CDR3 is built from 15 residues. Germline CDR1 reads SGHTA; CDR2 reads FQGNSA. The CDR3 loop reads CASSYTSGSPDAQYF. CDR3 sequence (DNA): TGTGCCAGCAGTTATACTAGCGGGAGTCCAGATGCGCAGTATTTT.

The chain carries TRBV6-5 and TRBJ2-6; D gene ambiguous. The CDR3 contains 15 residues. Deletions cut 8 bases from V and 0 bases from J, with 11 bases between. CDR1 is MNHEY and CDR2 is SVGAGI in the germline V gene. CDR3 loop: CASARSSSGANVLTF. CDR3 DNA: TGTGCCAGCGCCCGGAGTAGCTCTGGGGCCAACGTCCTGACTTTC.

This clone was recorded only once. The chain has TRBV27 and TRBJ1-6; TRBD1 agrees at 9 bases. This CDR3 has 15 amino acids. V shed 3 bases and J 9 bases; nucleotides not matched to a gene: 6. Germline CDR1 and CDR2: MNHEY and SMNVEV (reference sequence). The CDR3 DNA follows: TGTGCCAGCAGTTTCGGACAGGGGTTTAGTTCACCCCTCCACTTT. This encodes CASSFGQGFSSPLHF.

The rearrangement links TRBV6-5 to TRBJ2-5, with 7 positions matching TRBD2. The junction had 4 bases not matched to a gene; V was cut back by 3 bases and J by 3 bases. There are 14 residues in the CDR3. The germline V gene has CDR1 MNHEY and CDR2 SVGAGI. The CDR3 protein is CASSYEAGEETQYF. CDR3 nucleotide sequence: TGTGCCAGCAGTTATGAGGCGGGAGAAGAGACCCAGTACTTC.

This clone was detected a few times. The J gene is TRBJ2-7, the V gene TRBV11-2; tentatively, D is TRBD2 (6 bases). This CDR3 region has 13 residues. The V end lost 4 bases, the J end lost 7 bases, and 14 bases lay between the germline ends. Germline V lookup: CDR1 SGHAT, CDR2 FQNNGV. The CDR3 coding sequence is TGTGCCAGCAGCTCCGCACCCGGACTAGAGCAGTACTTC. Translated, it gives CASSSAPGLEQYF.

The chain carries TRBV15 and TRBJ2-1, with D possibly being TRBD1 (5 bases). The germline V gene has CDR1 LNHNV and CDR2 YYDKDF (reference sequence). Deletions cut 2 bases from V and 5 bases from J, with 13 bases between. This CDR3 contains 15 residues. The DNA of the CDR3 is TGTGCCACCAGCAGACCTGGACACCGTGACAATGAGCAGTTCTTC. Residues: CATSRPGHRDNEQFF.